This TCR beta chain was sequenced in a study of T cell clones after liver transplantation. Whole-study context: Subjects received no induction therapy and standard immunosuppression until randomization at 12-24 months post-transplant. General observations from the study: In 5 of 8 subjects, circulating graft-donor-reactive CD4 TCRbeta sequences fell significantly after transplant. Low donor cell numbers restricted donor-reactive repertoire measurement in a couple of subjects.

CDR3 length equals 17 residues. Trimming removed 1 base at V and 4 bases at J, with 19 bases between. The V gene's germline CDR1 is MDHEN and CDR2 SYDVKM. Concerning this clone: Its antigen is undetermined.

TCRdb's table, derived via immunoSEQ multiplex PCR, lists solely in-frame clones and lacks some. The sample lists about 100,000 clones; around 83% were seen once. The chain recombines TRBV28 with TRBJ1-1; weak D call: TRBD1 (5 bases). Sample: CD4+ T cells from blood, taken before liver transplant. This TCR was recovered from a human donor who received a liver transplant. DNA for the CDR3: TGTGCCAGCAGTTTATTTGGGGGTGGCAGGGCAGGCACTGAAGCTTTCTTT. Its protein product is CASSLFGGGRAGTEAFF.